This is a list of T cell receptor beta chains from one sample in a study of T-cell reconstitution after alpha-beta-depleted transplantation in children. TCRdb processed the PCR reads anew with MiXCR; each CDR3 protein has one entry. Of roughly 500,000 distinct CDR3 sequences listed, approximately 30% are singletons. The specimen comprised PBMCs from the stem cell graft donor, sampled from the stem cell graft. All receptors derive from a human donor who donated a stem cell graft to a child with aplastic anemia. The conserved cysteine and the conserved F or W are not part of the CDR3 here. Each record gives: V gene, J gene, CDR3 protein.

TRBV18	TRBJ2-1	ASSRDRMNNEQF
TRBV4-3	TRBJ2-2	ASTQETGNTGELF
TRBV29-1	TRBJ2-5	SVPEMETQY
TRBV24-1	TRBJ1-5	ATSAGDTQH
TRBV15	TRBJ2-3	ATSGRLAGATDTQY
TRBV6-2/TRBV6-3	TRBJ2-1	ASRRSGLVNEQF
TRBV20-1	TRBJ2-2	SATIAGADTGELF
TRBV5-1	TRBJ2-5	ASSLGTTKETQY
TRBV20-1	TRBJ2-5	SATRPGPEETQY
TRBV6-2/TRBV6-3	TRBJ2-1	ASSYSPLLADKSSYNEQF
TRBV6-1	TRBJ2-3	ASRANGLTDTQY
TRBV6-1	TRBJ2-7	ASSLTQGATNEQY
TRBV6-1	TRBJ1-2	ASSDGRAYGYT
TRBV9	TRBJ1-3	ASSVAPGAGNTIY
TRBV18	TRBJ1-1	ASSPLAAEAF
TRBV28	TRBJ1-2	ASALTGGANGDT
TRBV27	TRBJ1-4	ASSLMGVKANEKLF
TRBV29-1	TRBJ1-2	SVGLGEIYT
TRBV10-3	TRBJ2-7	AISEQIGYEQY
TRBV14	TRBJ1-2	ASSRYTEKYGYT
TRBV7-2	TRBJ1-2	ASSRTAGPNHYGYT
TRBV6-1	TRBJ2-1	ASRELNVGLASYNEQF
TRBV5-1	TRBJ2-5	ASSLGSSGLETQY
TRBV5-5	TRBJ2-2	ASSSVQGYGELF
TRBV5-8	TRBJ1-5	ASSLIGANQPQH
TRBV6-5	TRBJ2-1	ASRRDRSSYNEQF
TRBV12-3/TRBV12-4	TRBJ1-6	ASSFIGDNSPLH
TRBV20-1	TRBJ2-1	SATTSGSKYEQF
TRBV14	TRBJ2-2	ASSQRGAGTFTGELF
TRBV5-4	TRBJ2-2	ASSLGLAGYSGELF
TRBV29-1	TRBJ2-3	SVRGARGADTQY
TRBV7-8	TRBJ1-3	ASSLGGYGGRSGNTIY
TRBV20-1	TRBJ2-7	SANASGRKDEQY
TRBV12-3/TRBV12-4	TRBJ1-1	ASSPIQGNTEAF
TRBV7-8	TRBJ1-1	ASSLFRRTDTEAF
TRBV7-2	TRBJ2-1	ASSSITPGEQF